Following are 27 T cell receptor beta chains from one sample sequenced in a study of T cell repertoires in cytomegalovirus infection. TCRdb used MiXCR to reprocess the reads, holding one entry per CDR3 protein. The sample has roughly 640,000 distinct CDR3 sequences, 20% to 25% seen once. The sample consisted of CD8+ T cells from PBMCs. Receptors were obtained from a human donor in good health (CMV status not recorded). Some clones in this sample may be carry-over from other donors' samples.

This clonotype was detected a few times. The chain joins TRBV15 to TRBJ2-2; D is unclear. V gave up 0 bases and J gave up 1 base, with 9 bases separating them. The CDR3 loop spans 16 amino acids. Germline lookup yields CDR1 LNHNV and CDR2 YYDKDF (reference sequence). The CDR3 DNA follows: TGTGCCACCAGCAGAGATAAGAGAAAGAACACCGGGGAGCTGTTTTTT. Its protein is CATSRDKRKNTGELFF.

Only a few counts were recorded for this clonotype. The chain carries TRBV29-1 and TRBJ1-2, with D tentatively TRBD1 (5 bases). Trimming took off 1 base at V and 8 bases at J, with 11 bases between the two ends. The V gene's germline CDR1 is SQVTM and CDR2 ANQGSEA. The CDR3 loop spans 12 amino acids. The DNA for the CDR3 is TGCAGCGTTGAAGGCAGGGCTGAGGGCTACACCTTC. It is translated as CSVEGRAEGYTF. The full variable domain, completed using reference TRBV29-1 and TRBJ1-2, is SAVISQKPSRDICQRGTSLTIQCQVDSQVTMMFWYRQQPGQSLTLIATANQGSEATYESGFVIDKFPISRPNLTFSTLTVSNMSPEDSSIYLCSVEGRAEGYTFGSGTRLTVV.

This clonotype has at least ten counts. This chain joins TRBV20-1 and TRBJ1-5, with 10 bases matching TRBD1. The CDR3 runs 16 residues. The germline CDR1 and CDR2 sequences are DFQATT and SNEGSKA (reference sequence). V shed 0 bases and J 3 bases; nucleotides not matched to a gene: 5. This CDR3 is CSARDRTGGNNQPQHF. CDR3 coding DNA: TGCAGTGCTAGAGATCGGACAGGGGGAAACAATCAGCCCCAGCATTTT.

There are a few counts of this clonotype. The chain recombines TRBV28 with TRBJ1-5; a possible D gene is TRBD1 (5 bases). The CDR3 runs to 12 residues. CDR1 and CDR2 (germline): MDHEN, SYDVKM. Trimming took 8 bases from V and 2 from J, leaving 7 bases between them. DNA for the CDR3: TGTGCCAGCGAGACAGGCAATCAGCCCCAGCATTTT. Amino acid sequence: CASETGNQPQHF.

This clonotype was seen ten or more times. The gene calls are TRBV7-8 and TRBJ2-3; tentative D call: TRBD2 (6 bases). V gave up 2 bases and J gave up 2 bases, with 23 bases separating them. The CDR3 spans 19 residues. CDR1 and CDR2 (germline): SGHVS, FQNEAQ. CDR3 DNA sequence: TGTGCCAGCAGCTTAAGACGGGGGAGAGGGAGGAGAAACACAGATACGCAGTATTTT. This sequence encodes CASSLRRGRGRRNTDTQYF. The full variable domain, completed using reference TRBV7-8 and TRBJ2-3, is GAGVSQSPRYKVAKRGQDVALRCDPISGHVSLFWYQQALGQGPEFLTYFQNEAQLDKSGLPSDRFFAERPEGSVSTLKIQRTQQEDSAVYLCASSLRRGRGRRNTDTQYFGPGTRLTVL.

This clonotype has more than one count but fewer than ten. This chain connects TRBV20-1 to TRBJ2-7, with D perhaps TRBD2 (6 bases). The CDR3 consists of 13 residues. With 6 bases removed from V and 0 bases from J, the gap between germline ends came to 12 bases. The germline V gene encodes CDR1 DFQATT and CDR2 SNEGSKA (reference sequence). The CDR3 DNA follows: TGCAGTGCCAAGGGGACTGCCTCCTACGAGCAGTACTTC. Amino acid sequence: CSAKGTASYEQYF.

J is TRBJ2-2 and V is TRBV5-1; a possible D gene is TRBD2 (7 bases). The CDR3 runs 16 residues. Germline CDR1 is SGHRS and CDR2 is YFSETQ. Trimming shortened V by 3 bases and J by 0 bases, and 12 bases separated the two germline ends. The CDR3 is CASSSRGASNTGELFF. In DNA, the CDR3 is TGCGCCAGCAGCTCCCGGGGGGCCTCGAACACCGGGGAGCTGTTTTTT.

The chain links TRBV5-1 to TRBJ2-3; 9 bases line up with TRBD1. With 4 bases clipped from V and 6 bases from J, the junction kept 6 bases outside the gene matches. The CDR3 has 14 residues. CDR1 SGHRS and CDR2 YFSETQ come from the germline V gene. This CDR3 is CASSPGQGVDTQYF. CDR3 nucleotide sequence: TGCGCCAGCAGCCCGGGACAGGGAGTGGATACGCAGTATTTT. Full variable domain (rest looked up from reference TRBV5-1 and TRBJ2-3): KAGVTQTPRYLIKTRGQQVTLSCSPISGHRSVSWYQQTPGQGLQFLFEYFSETQRNKGNFPGRFSGRQFSNSRSEMNVSTLELGDSALYLCASSPGQGVDTQYFGPGTRLTVL.

The CDR3 DNA reads TGTGCCAGCAGCTCCGTTAGCTCCTACGAGCAGTACTTC. It yields the protein CASSSVSSYEQYF. The V gene is TRBV7-9, the J gene TRBJ2-7; no firm D call. The V end was cut by 4 bases, the J end by 0 bases, with 7 bases between. The CDR3 sequence is 13 residues long. CDR1 and CDR2 from the germline V gene are SEHNR and FQNEAQ (reference sequence).

V gene TRBV12-3 or TRBV12-4 combines with J gene TRBJ2-7; D call uncertain. CDR3 length equals 15 residues. CDR3 in amino acids: CANSRTGPGGLEQYV. CDR3 DNA: TGTGCCAACAGTAGGACCGGGCCCGGTGGGCTCGAGCAGTACGTC.

A remark on this clonotype: It may be a read error: a sequence one base away is much more abundant. The chain is built from TRBV7-2 and TRBJ2-1, with TRBD2 identical over 13 bases. The CDR3 extends over 15 amino acids. Per the germline V gene, CDR1 is SGHTA and CDR2 is FQGNSA. The DNA of the CDR3 is TGTGCCAACAGCTTCACTAGCGGGGGGGCCGGTGAGCAGTTCTTC. It is translated as CANSFTSGGAGEQFF.

This clonotype was counted between two and nine times. A much larger clone sits a single nucleotide away, making a read error possible. The gene calls are TRBV28 and TRBJ1-1; the D is unclear. Germline values: CDR1 MDHEN, CDR2 SYDVKM. Trimming took off 8 bases at V and 2 bases at J, with 15 bases between the two ends. The CDR3 spans 14 residues. CDR3 residues: CASGITRGNTEAFF. DNA for the CDR3: TGTGCCAGCGGCATCACCCGGGGAAACACTGAAGCTTTCTTT.

This rearrangement joins TRBV10-1 to TRBJ2-1; 10 bases match TRBD2. CDR1 and CDR2 (germline): WNHNN, SYGVQD (reference sequence). The CDR3 totals 16 residues. J lost 5 bases, V lost 4 bases, and 8 bases had no gene match. CDR3 protein: CASSASLAGAHNEQFF. CDR3 nucleotide sequence: TGCGCCAGCAGTGCCAGCCTAGCGGGGGCTCACAATGAGCAGTTCTTC.

Many counts were recorded for this clonotype. This chain joins TRBV6-5 and TRBJ2-5; no reliable D call. Trimming took off 0 bases at V and 3 bases at J, with 11 bases between the two ends. This CDR3 comprises 15 residues. Germline V gene sequence: CDR1 MNHEY, CDR2 SVGAGI. The CDR3 coding sequence is TGTGCCAGCAGTTACTCAGCACCCCTAGAAGAGACCCAGTACTTC. This translates into CASSYSAPLEETQYF.

The J gene is TRBJ2-7, the V gene TRBV20-1; TRBD1 agrees at 10 bases. The CDR3 consists of 13 residues. V shed 5 bases, J shed 12 bases, and the junction held 13 bases outside the gene matches. CDR1 is DFQATT, CDR2 SNEGSKA, per germline (reference sequence). CDR3 nucleotide sequence: TGCAGTGCTGACAGGGGGCGTGATATCGGGGGGTACGTC. Its protein product is CSADRGRDIGGYV.

The V call is TRBV20-1, the J call TRBJ2-1; maybe TRBD2 (6 bases). Trimming removed 6 bases from V and 6 bases from J, with 18 bases in between. The CDR3 loop spans 14 amino acids. Germline lookup yields CDR1 DFQATT and CDR2 SNEGSKA (reference sequence). The CDR3 loop is CSALLAPSGNEQFF. The DNA of the CDR3 is TGCAGTGCCTTACTAGCTCCGTCGGGCAATGAGCAGTTCTTC.

The chain employs TRBV7-2 and TRBJ2-2, with TRBD2 matching 8 bases. The V segment lost 6 bases and the J segment 5 bases; nucleotides outside the gene matches: 14. This CDR3 region has 17 residues. Germline V gene sequence: CDR1 SGHTA, CDR2 FQGNSA. As DNA, the CDR3 is TGTGCCAGCAGATCCAGCCGGGGGGGGGTGGAAACCGGGGAGCTGTTTTTT. This sequence encodes CASRSSRGGVETGELFF.

V and J are TRBV12-3 or TRBV12-4 and TRBJ2-7; TRBD1 aligns across 9 bases. The V segment lost 3 bases and the J segment 6 bases; nucleotides outside the gene matches: 12. CDR3 length: 16 amino acids. CDR3 sequence: CASSFSPGQGLSEQYF. The CDR3 DNA follows: TGTGCCAGCAGTTTCTCACCGGGACAGGGCTTAAGCGAGCAGTACTTC.

V and J are TRBV6-6 and TRBJ1-5, with no clear D. The CDR3 contains 15 residues. Germline CDR1 reads MNHNY; CDR2 reads SVGAGI (reference sequence). Trimming took 5 bases from V and 2 from J, leaving 13 bases between them. The CDR3 region is CASSPGREGNQPQHF. As DNA, the CDR3 is TGTGCCAGCAGTCCCGGGAGGGAAGGCAATCAGCCCCAGCATTTT.

This chain joins TRBV28 and TRBJ2-7; 10 nucleotides align to TRBD1. Per germline, CDR1 MDHEN and CDR2 SYDVKM. This CDR3 comprises 13 residues. The CDR3 is CASGDRGSYEQYV. The CDR3 DNA reads TGTGCAAGCGGGGACAGGGGTTCGTACGAGCAGTACGTC.

This clonotype has a count of ten or more. The V gene is TRBV7-6, the J gene TRBJ2-1, with 9 nucleotides matching TRBD2. This CDR3 comprises 15 residues. The germline CDR1 and CDR2 sequences are SGHVS and FNYEAQ. J lost 3 bases, V lost 2 bases, and 2 bases had no gene match. Written as DNA, the CDR3 is TGTGCCAGCAGCTTACTAGCGGGGTTCTACAATGAGCAGTTCTTC. This encodes CASSLLAGFYNEQFF.

This clonotype came up many times. V is TRBV2 and J is TRBJ2-5; perhaps TRBD2 as D (5 bases). The CDR3 extends over 13 amino acids. Germline V gene sequence: CDR1 SNHLY, CDR2 FYNNEI. V gave up 4 bases and J gave up 1 base, with 7 bases separating them. CDR3 DNA sequence: TGTGCCAGCAGTGGGCTAGCCCAAGAGACCCAGTACTTC. Translated: CASSGLAQETQYF.

This clonotype was counted a few times. The chain employs TRBV29-1 and TRBJ2-1; the match to TRBD1 covers 8 bases. The V and J ends lost 5 bases and 6 bases, in that order; junction bases with no gene match: 12. The CDR3 runs 15 residues. The V gene's germline CDR1 is SQVTM and CDR2 ANQGSEA. The chain's CDR3 is CSVISWTGRRNEQFF. DNA for the CDR3: TGCAGCGTTATATCTTGGACAGGGCGACGCAATGAGCAGTTCTTC.

This clonotype was seen only a few times. The chain combines TRBV29-1 with TRBJ2-1; 9 nucleotides agree with TRBD1. The CDR3 loop spans 16 amino acids. J was trimmed by 2 bases and V by 1 base; bases with no gene match: 6. Looked up from germline, CDR1 is SQVTM and CDR2 is ANQGSEA. CDR3 sequence: CSVEGGTGTPYNEQFF. The CDR3 coding sequence is TGCAGCGTTGAAGGGGGGACAGGGACCCCCTACAATGAGCAGTTCTTC.

The chain uses TRBV7-9 and TRBJ2-1; 9 bases line up with TRBD1. The J segment lost 9 bases and the V segment lost 4 bases, leaving 7 bases of the junction unmatched. Germline V CDR1 and CDR2: SEHNR, FQNEAQ (reference sequence). The CDR3 has 14 residues. CDR3 sequence: CASSSPDRGFEQFF. CDR3 coding DNA: TGTGCCAGCAGCTCCCCCGACAGGGGGTTTGAGCAGTTCTTC.

This clonotype came up many times. The chain is built from TRBV7-2 and TRBJ2-3; TRBD1 matches at 8 bases. The V segment lost 5 bases and the J segment 4 bases; nucleotides outside the gene matches: 5. Germline V CDR1 and CDR2: SGHTA, FQGNSA. The CDR3 has 14 residues. The CDR3 DNA sequence: TGTGCCAGCAGCCTCGGACAGGGTCCAGATACGCAGTATTTT. Translated: CASSLGQGPDTQYF.

This clonotype has at least ten counts. The chain is built from TRBV7-9 and TRBJ2-1; no definite D call. The CDR3 totals 13 residues. CDR1 and CDR2 (germline): SEHNR, FQNEAQ (reference sequence). V was pared by 1 base and J by 6 bases, with 7 bases between. This chain's CDR3 is CASSLVSLNEQFF. CDR3 nucleotide sequence: TGTGCCAGCAGCTTAGTCAGTCTCAATGAGCAGTTCTTC.